The present entry profiles one T cell receptor (beta chain) with its context. This clone has a handful of counts. Its antigen remains undetermined. No quality values exist for individual bases; no much larger clone is one base distant. The data were taken from a study of shared T cell receptors in the human thymus (dated by TCRdb to the early 2020s). For context, the study as a whole: The study examined how the human thymus generates shared, self-reactive T-cell receptor alpha chains.

Library preparation used the immunoSEQ multiplex PCR assay. TCRdb carries this immuneACCESS record with in-frame sequences only. Its versions omit some clonotypes, under half of them owing to an unresolved V gene in the studies checked, with the rest unexplained. This sample comprises over 650,000 clones, roughly 86% of them detected only once. Under 0.01% of the sample rests with the top ten. This sample also appeared in a second study, on human thymus T cells. Reported in the second study: Donors were immunologically healthy infants undergoing open corrective cardiac surgery for congenital heart defects in Finland. Thymus tissue was obtained as surgical resects removed during corrective cardiac surgery. Biased V and J gene segment usage appeared to be present in both thymic and peripheral blood repertoires. According to the related research, thymic TCR repertoires were highly overlapping among unrelated individuals. TCR alpha and beta repertoires from about eight infant thymus samples and a few related peripheral blood samples were characterized in the study. The cohort included more than 5 male and two female infants, with donor ages spanning 7 to 244 days. After being mechanically released from the tissue, thymocytes were kept at -70 degrees C in pellets of 10-30 million cells. Genomic DNA was extracted from frozen cell pellets with a QIAsymphony instrument. The immunoSEQ multiplex PCR assay was used to amplify the TCRB and TCRAD loci from a standardized quantity of quality-controlled genomic DNA. The amplicons covered the V(D)J region and were long enough to include the CDR3 and to identify the V and J genes. Amplicon sequencing was performed on an Illumina platform through the commercial immunoSEQ service. Corrections for primer bias and sequencing errors followed previously described methods, while TCRAD and TCRB definitions were based on the IMGT database. Analysis of the repertoires was done with immunoSEQ Analyzer 3.0 and VDJTools and included basic statistics, V/J segment usage, diversity estimates, rarefaction and pairwise overlap. Diversity was estimated with Chao1, ChaoE, Efron-Thisted, Shannon and inverse Simpson indices, and also on datasets down-sampled to the smallest sample. For repertoire overlap, CDR3 nucleotide sequence, V gene and J gene had to match strictly, and clustering was done by Jaccard-based multidimensional scaling. On average, around 810,000 unique TCRB clonotypes were obtained from thymus samples, compared with about 84,000 from blood samples.

This receptor was identified in a boy under three years old with a congenital heart defect. Donor details come from another sample of the same person, matched by shared clones. The specimen sequenced was thymocytes.

The CDR3 here reads CASSVEVAERTEQYF. The DNA sequence is as follows: TGTGCCAGCAGCGTAGAGGTAGCGGAGAGAACCGAGCAGTACTTC. The V and J genes are TRBV9 and TRBJ2-7, with TRBD2 as a weak D call on 6 bases. Trimming removed 0 bases from V and 6 bases from J, leaving 16 bases between the germline ends. CDR1 SGDLS and CDR2 YYNGEE were looked up in the germline V gene. The CDR3, cysteine through phenylalanine, is 15 amino acids long. Only the CDR3 region is kept as DNA, spanning 45 bases read in frame from base 1.